Below, 15 T cell receptor beta chains from the same sample are listed, as sequenced in a study of PD-1 blockade in classical Hodgkin lymphoma. Time point noted: cycle 4 day 1 (C4D1), after 5 to 7 weeks of nivolumab. Every one of the patients relapsed after autologous stem cell transplantation (brentuximab vedotin exposure was variable). Here immunoSEQ multiplex PCR was the method, and the copy in TCRdb shows in-frame clones only, minus some. Of tens of thousands of clones listed, 70% to 90% are singletons. The sequences come from peripheral blood mononuclear cells (PBMCs), collected before the fourth cycle of nivolumab. These receptors came from a human donor with classical Hodgkin lymphoma.

The V gene is TRBV12-5, the J gene TRBJ2-3; TRBD1 agrees at 7 bases. The junction had 2 bases not matched to a gene; V was cut back by 5 bases and J by 0 bases. Per germline, CDR1 LGHNT and CDR2 FRNRAP. The CDR3 is 14 amino acids. CDR3 in amino acids: CASGLTGSTDTQYF. The DNA for the CDR3 is TGTGCTAGTGGTCTGACAGGGAGCACAGATACGCAGTATTTT. The full variable domain, in which reference TRBV12-5 and TRBJ2-3 provide the parts outside the CDR3, is DARVTQTPRHKVTEMGQEVTMRCQPILGHNTVFWYRQTMMQGLELLAYFRNRAPLDDSGMPKDRFSAEMPDATLATLKIQPSEPRDSAVYFCASGLTGSTDTQYFGPGTRLTVL.

V gene TRBV5-1 combines with J gene TRBJ1-1; D call uncertain. The CDR3 length is 16 residues. The germline gives CDR1 SGHRS, CDR2 YFSETQ. Trimming cost V 8 bases and J 3 bases, with 23 bases left between them. The CDR3 loop reads CASSQSPDYSHTEAFF. In nucleotides, the CDR3 is TGCGCCAGTTCGCAGAGCCCGGATTATAGTCACACTGAAGCTTTCTTT.

The J gene is TRBJ1-1, the V gene TRBV21-1; TRBD1, as called in the table, went unchecked against the DNA. TRBV21-1 has pseudogene status. The CDR3 is 15 residues long. For the CDR3, the DNA is TGTGCCAGCAGCAAAGACCCGGACAGGGTATCGAGGGCTTTCTTT. This codes for CASSKDPDRVSRAFF.

The V and J genes are TRBV4-2 and TRBJ1-5, with TRBD1 identical over 9 bases. The J segment lost 7 bases and the V segment lost 4 bases, leaving 11 bases of the junction unmatched. Per germline, CDR1 LGHNA and CDR2 YNFKEQ. This CDR3 spans 16 amino acids. CDR3 coding DNA: TGTGCCAGCAGCCGCCTGGACAGGGGAGAAGGGCAGCCCCAGCATTTT. Amino acid sequence: CASSRLDRGEGQPQHF.

The rearrangement uses TRBV2 and TRBJ1-4; D perhaps matches TRBD1 (5 bases). The V end lost 5 bases, the J end lost 8 bases, and 9 bases lay between the germline ends. This CDR3 is built from 12 residues. Germline V CDR1 and CDR2: SNHLY, FYNNEI. In DNA, the CDR3 is TGTGCCAGCAGTCGACAGCGAGAAAAACTGTTTTTT. It is translated as CASSRQREKLFF.

The V gene is TRBV5-1, the J gene TRBJ2-7; D is possibly TRBD2 (7 bases). V lost 0 bases and J lost 4, with 14 bases in between. The germline V gene encodes CDR1 SGHRS and CDR2 YFSETQ. The CDR3 length is 15 residues. CDR3 in amino acids: CASSLVAGAGYEQYF. As DNA, the CDR3 is TGCGCCAGCAGCTTGGTGGCGGGGGCTGGGTACGAGCAGTACTTC.

The gene calls are TRBV6-4 and TRBJ1-1; possibly TRBD1 for D (5 bases). The V gene lost 0 bases and the J gene lost 5 bases, with 19 bases spanning the gap. The CDR3 has 17 amino acids. The germline V gene has CDR1 MRHNA and CDR2 SNTAGT. CDR3 coding DNA: TGTGCCAGCAGTGACTCGACCCACGGGGGGGAGAGTACTGAAGCTTTCTTT. It encodes CASSDSTHGGESTEAFF.

About this clone: The sample holds other DNA sequences that translate to the same CDR3. V gene TRBV28 combines with J gene TRBJ1-2; D is unresolved. There are 11 residues in the CDR3. Trimming shortened V by 6 bases and J by 2 bases, and 4 bases separated the two germline ends. The germline V gene has CDR1 MDHEN and CDR2 SYDVKM. In nucleotides, the CDR3 is TGTGCCAGCAGACTGAACTATGGCTACACCTTC. It yields the protein CASRLNYGYTF.

V is TRBV28 and J is TRBJ2-5; 11 nucleotides agree with TRBD1. Per the germline V gene, CDR1 is MDHEN and CDR2 is SYDVKM. The CDR3 spans 16 residues. The trim removed 5 bases at V and 5 bases at J, leaving 10 bases unmatched. The CDR3 sequence: CASSLHGTGGRETQYF. In DNA form, the CDR3 reads TGTGCCAGCAGTCTGCACGGGACAGGGGGGCGTGAGACCCAGTACTTC.

This chain uses TRBV11-2 with TRBJ1-1; no firm D call. In germline, CDR1 is SGHAT, CDR2 FQNNGV. This CDR3 contains 15 residues. V was shortened by 5 bases and J by 0 bases, with 13 bases between the two germline ends. The CDR3 DNA reads TGTGCCAGCAGCCCAGCAACGGTCCTGAACACTGAAGCTTTCTTT. The encoded protein is CASSPATVLNTEAFF.

The chain combines TRBV19 with TRBJ1-5; D is unclear. CDR3 length: 13 amino acids. Between the trimmed V and J ends, which lost 3 bases and 5 bases, there was a span of 8 bases. Looked up from germline, CDR1 is LNHDA and CDR2 is SQIVND (reference sequence). CDR3 protein: CASSIPRDQPQHF. CDR3 in DNA: TGTGCCAGTAGTATCCCGCGGGATCAGCCCCAGCATTTT.

The sample holds one count of this clone. The chain couples TRBV6-5 to TRBJ1-1; perhaps TRBD1 as D (6 bases). Per germline, CDR1 MNHEY and CDR2 SVGAGI. CDR3 size: 16 residues. V lost 0 bases and J lost 1, with 12 bases in between. The CDR3 DNA reads as TGTGCCAGCAGTTACTCCCGGTGGGGGCAGAACACTGAAGCTTTCTTT. This gives the protein CASSYSRWGQNTEAFF.

The chain recombines TRBV13 with TRBJ1-2, with D maybe TRBD1 (6 bases). Germline V gene sequence: CDR1 PRHDT, CDR2 FYEKMQ (reference sequence). There are 17 residues in the CDR3. V dropped 1 base and J dropped 4 bases, with 19 bases sitting between them. The CDR3 DNA follows: TGTGCCAGCAGCTTAGTGGGGGGCAAGAGGGGAACCTATGGCTACACCTTC. Its protein is CASSLVGGKRGTYGYTF.

There are a few counts of this clone. The V call is TRBV18, the J call TRBJ2-2; either TRBD1 or TRBD2 may fit D (5 bases each). V was trimmed by 3 bases and J by 11 bases, leaving 19 bases between them. This CDR3 spans 15 amino acids. The germline V gene has CDR1 KGHSH and CDR2 LQKENI. The CDR3 DNA is TGTGCCAGCTCACCTCCCGGGGCCGGTTTTAGTGAGCTGTTTTTT. Amino acids: CASSPPGAGFSELFF.

This rearrangement joins TRBV19 to TRBJ1-2; D remains ambiguous. Germline V gene lookup returns CDR1 LNHDA and CDR2 SQIVND (reference sequence). This CDR3 region has 13 residues. V dropped 6 bases and J dropped 5 bases, with 13 bases sitting between them. The CDR3 loop reads CASRSPSLYGYTF. The CDR3 DNA follows: TGTGCCAGTAGATCCCCTTCCCTTTATGGCTACACCTTC.